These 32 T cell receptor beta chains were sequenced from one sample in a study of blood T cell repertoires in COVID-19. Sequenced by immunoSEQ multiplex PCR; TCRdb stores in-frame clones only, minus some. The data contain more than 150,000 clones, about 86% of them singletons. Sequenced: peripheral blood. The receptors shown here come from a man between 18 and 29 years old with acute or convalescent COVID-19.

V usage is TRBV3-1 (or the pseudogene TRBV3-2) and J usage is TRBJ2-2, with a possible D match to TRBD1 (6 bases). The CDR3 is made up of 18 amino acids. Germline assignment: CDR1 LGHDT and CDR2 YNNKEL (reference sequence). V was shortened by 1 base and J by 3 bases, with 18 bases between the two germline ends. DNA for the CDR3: TGTGCCAGCAGCCAAGGACTTACAGGGTGGATGTACACCGGGGAGCTGTTTTTT. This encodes CASSQGLTGWMYTGELFF.

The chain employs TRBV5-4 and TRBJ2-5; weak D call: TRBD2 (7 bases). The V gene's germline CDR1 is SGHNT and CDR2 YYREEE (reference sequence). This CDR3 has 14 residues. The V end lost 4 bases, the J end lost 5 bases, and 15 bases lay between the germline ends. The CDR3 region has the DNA TGTGCCAGCAGCGCGCTGGGGGGGCCGGAGACCCAGTACTTC. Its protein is CASSALGGPETQYF.

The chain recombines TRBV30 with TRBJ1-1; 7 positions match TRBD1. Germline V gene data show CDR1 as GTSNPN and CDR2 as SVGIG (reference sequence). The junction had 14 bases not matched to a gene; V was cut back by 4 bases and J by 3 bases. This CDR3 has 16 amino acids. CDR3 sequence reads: CAWNRVRQGGHTEAFF. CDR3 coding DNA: TGTGCCTGGAATAGGGTCCGGCAGGGGGGACACACTGAAGCTTTCTTT.

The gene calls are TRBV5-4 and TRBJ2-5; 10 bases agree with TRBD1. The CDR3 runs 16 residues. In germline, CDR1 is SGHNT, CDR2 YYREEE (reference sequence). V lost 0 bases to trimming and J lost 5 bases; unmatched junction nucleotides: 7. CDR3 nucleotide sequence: TGTGCCAGCAGCTTGGTGGGACAGGGGCCAGGGGAGACCCAGTACTTC. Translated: CASSLVGQGPGETQYF. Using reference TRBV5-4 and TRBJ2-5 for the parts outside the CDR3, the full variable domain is ETGVTQSPTHLIKTRGQQVTLRCSSQSGHNTVSWYQQALGQGPQFIFQYYREEENGRGNFPPRFSGLQFPNYSSELNVNALELDDSALYLCASSLVGQGPGETQYFGPGTRLLVL.

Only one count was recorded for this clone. Here the CDR3 DNA reads TGCGCCAGCAGCACCGCCGGGACAGGGAACACTGAAGCTTTCTTT. Its protein is CASSTAGTGNTEAFF. J is TRBJ1-1 and V is TRBV5-1; 8 bases map to TRBD1. The ends lost 4 bases at V and 1 base at J; junction bases unmatched: 6. From germline, CDR1 is SGHRS and CDR2 YFSETQ. The CDR3 covers 15 residues.

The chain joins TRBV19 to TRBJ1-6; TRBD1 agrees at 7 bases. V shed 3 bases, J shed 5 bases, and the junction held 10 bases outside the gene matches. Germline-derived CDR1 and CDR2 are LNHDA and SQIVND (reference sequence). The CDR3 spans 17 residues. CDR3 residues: CASSIPPTGTDNSPLHF. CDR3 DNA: TGTGCCAGTAGTATTCCCCCGACAGGGACCGATAATTCACCCCTCCACTTT.

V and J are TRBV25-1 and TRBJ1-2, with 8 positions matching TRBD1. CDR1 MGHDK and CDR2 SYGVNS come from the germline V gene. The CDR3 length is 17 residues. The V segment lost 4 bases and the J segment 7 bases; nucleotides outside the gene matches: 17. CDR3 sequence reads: CASSGLPGQASEGGYTF. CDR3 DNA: TGTGCCAGCAGTGGTCTCCCGGGACAGGCCTCAGAGGGTGGCTACACCTTC.

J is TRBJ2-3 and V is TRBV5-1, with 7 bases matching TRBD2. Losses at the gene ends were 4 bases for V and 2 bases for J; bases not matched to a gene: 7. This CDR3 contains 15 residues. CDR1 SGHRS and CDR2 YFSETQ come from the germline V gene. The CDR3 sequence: CASSMRTSFTDTQYF. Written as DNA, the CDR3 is TGCGCCAGCAGCATGCGGACTAGTTTCACAGATACGCAGTATTTT.

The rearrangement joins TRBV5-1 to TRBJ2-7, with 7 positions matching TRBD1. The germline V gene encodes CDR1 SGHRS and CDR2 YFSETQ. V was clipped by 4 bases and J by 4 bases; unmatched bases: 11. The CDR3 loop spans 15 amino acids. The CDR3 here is CASSPVEGALYEQYV. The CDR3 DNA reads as TGCGCCAGCAGCCCCGTCGAGGGGGCACTTTACGAGCAGTACGTC.

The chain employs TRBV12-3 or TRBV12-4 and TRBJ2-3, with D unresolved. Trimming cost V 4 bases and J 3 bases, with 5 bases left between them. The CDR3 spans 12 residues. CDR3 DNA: TGTGCCAGCAGTTACGGGACAGATACGCAGTATTTT. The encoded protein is CASSYGTDTQYF.

The CDR3 nucleotides read TGTGCCAGTAGTATAACATCGGGACAGTTCTATGGCTACACCTTC. It yields the protein CASSITSGQFYGYTF. This chain links TRBV19 with TRBJ1-2; 7 bases line up with TRBD1. V lost 2 bases and J lost 4; bases outside the gene matches: 7. The V gene's germline CDR1 is LNHDA and CDR2 SQIVND (reference sequence). This CDR3 contains 15 residues.

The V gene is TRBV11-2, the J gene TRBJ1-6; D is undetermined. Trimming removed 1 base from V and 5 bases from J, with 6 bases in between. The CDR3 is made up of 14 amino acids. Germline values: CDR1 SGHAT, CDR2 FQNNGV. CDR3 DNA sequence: TGTGCCAGCAGCTTAGGGGCCAATAATTCACCCCTCCACTTT. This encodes CASSLGANNSPLHF.

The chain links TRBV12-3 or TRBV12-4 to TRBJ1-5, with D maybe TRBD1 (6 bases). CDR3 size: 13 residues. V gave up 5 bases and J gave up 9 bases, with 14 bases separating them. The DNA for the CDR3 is TGTGCCAGCAGTCCAGGGGTCGTGGGGCCCCAGCATTTT. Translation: CASSPGVVGPQHF.

CDR3 sequence (DNA): TGTGCCAGCAGTTTAATATACAGGATCGACGAGCAGTACGTC. Its protein is CASSLIYRIDEQYV. V and J are TRBV27 and TRBJ2-7; maybe TRBD1 (5 bases). The V end lost 2 bases, the J end lost 5 bases, and 13 bases lay between the germline ends. The CDR3 totals 14 residues. Germline V gene data show CDR1 as MNHEY and CDR2 as SMNVEV (reference sequence).

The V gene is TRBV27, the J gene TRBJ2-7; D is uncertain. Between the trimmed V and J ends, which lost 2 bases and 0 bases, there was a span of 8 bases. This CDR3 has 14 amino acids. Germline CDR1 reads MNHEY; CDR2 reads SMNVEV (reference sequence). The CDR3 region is CASSLSPGSYEQYF. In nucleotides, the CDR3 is TGTGCCAGCAGTTTAAGTCCAGGCTCCTACGAGCAGTACTTC.

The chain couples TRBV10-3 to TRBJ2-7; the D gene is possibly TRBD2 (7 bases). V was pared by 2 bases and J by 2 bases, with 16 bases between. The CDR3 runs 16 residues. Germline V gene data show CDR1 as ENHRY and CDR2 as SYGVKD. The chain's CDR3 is CAISETAGAQTYEQYF. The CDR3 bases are TGTGCCATCAGTGAGACTGCGGGGGCGCAGACCTACGAGCAGTACTTC.

In DNA form, the CDR3 reads TGCGCCAGCAGCCAATCCGCAACAGTGAACACTGAAGCTTTCTTT. This gives the protein CASSQSATVNTEAFF. The chain links TRBV4-1 to TRBJ1-1, with D uncertain. Germline lookup yields CDR1 MGHRA and CDR2 YSYEKL. V lost 2 bases to trimming and J lost 0 bases, with 10 bases between them. The CDR3 spans 15 residues.

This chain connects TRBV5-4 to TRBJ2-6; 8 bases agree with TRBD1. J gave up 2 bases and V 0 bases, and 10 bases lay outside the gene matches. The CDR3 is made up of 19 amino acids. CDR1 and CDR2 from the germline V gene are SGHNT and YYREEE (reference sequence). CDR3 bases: TGTGCCAGCAGCTTGGATATCTCGCAGGGGGCGCCTGGGGCCAACGTCCTGACTTTC. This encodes CASSLDISQGAPGANVLTF.

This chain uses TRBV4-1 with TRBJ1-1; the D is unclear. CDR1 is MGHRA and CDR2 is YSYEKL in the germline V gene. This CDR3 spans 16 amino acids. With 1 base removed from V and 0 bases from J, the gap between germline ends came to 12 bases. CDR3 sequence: CASSQVWTGMNTEAFF. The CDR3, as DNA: TGCGCCAGCAGCCAAGTTTGGACGGGAATGAACACTGAAGCTTTCTTT.

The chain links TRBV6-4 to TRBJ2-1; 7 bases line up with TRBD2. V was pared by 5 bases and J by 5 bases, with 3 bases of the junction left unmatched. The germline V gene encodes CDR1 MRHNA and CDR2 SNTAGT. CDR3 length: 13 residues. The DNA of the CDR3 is TGTGCCAGCAGTAATAGCGGGCACAATGAGCAGTTCTTC. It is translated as CASSNSGHNEQFF.

The CDR3 spells CASKAGQVLLDTQYF. CDR3 in DNA: TGTGCCAGTAAGGCGGGACAGGTCTTATTGGATACGCAGTATTTT. V is TRBV6-5 and J is TRBJ2-3, with 8 bases matching TRBD1. Unmatched junction bases numbered 14, after V lost 9 bases and J lost 6 bases. The germline CDR1 and CDR2 sequences are MNHEY and SVGAGI. The CDR3 sequence is 15 residues long.

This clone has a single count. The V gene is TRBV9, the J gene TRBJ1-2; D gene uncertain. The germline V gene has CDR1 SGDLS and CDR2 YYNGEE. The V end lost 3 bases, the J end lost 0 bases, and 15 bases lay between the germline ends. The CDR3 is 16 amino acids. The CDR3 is CASSAPTGITNYGYTF. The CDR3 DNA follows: TGTGCCAGCAGCGCCCCGACGGGGATAACTAACTATGGCTACACCTTC.

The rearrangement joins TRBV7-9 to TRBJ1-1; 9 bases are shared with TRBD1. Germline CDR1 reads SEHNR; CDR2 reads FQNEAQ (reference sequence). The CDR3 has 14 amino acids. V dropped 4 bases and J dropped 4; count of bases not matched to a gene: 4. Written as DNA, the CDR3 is TGTGCCAGCAGCTACAGGGGGCCGGGCACTGAAGCTTTCTTT. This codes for CASSYRGPGTEAFF.

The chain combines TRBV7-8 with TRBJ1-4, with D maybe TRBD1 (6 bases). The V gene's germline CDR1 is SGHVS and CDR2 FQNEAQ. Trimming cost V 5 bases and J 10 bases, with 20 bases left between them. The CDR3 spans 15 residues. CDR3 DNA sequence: TGTGCCAGCAGCCGACAAGGACAGTCCCACCCAAAACTGTTTTTT. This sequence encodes CASSRQGQSHPKLFF.

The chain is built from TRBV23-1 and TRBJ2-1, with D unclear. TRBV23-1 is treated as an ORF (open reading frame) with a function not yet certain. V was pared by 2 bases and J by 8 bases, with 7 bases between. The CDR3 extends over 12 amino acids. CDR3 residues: CASSQRSDEQFF. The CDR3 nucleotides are TGCGCCAGCAGTCAACGGTCCGATGAGCAGTTCTTC.

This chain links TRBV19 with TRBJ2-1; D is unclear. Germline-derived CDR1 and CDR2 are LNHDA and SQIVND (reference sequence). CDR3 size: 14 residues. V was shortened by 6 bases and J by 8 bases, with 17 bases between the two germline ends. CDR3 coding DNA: TGTGCCAGTAGACCCGTCCGGCAGGTTGATGAGCAGTTCTTC. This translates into CASRPVRQVDEQFF. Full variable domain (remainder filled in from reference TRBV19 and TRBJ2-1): DGGITQSPKYLFRKEGQNVTLSCEQNLNHDAMYWYRQDPGQGLRLIYYSQIVNDFQKGDIAEGYSVSREKKESFPLTVTSAQKNPTAFYLCASRPVRQVDEQFFGPGTRLTVL.

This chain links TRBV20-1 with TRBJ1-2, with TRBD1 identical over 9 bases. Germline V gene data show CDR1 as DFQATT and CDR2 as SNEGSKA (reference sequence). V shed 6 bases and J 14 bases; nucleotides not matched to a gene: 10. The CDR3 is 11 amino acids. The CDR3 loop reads CSAAGTGLSTF. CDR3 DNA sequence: TGCAGTGCGGCCGGGACAGGGTTGAGTACCTTC.

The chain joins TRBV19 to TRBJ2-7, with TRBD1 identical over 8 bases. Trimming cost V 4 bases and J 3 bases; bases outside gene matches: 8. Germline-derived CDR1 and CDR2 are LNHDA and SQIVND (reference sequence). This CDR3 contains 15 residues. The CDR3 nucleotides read TGTGCCAGTAGTACTGGGACAGGATCTCTCTACGAGCAGTACGTC. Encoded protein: CASSTGTGSLYEQYV.

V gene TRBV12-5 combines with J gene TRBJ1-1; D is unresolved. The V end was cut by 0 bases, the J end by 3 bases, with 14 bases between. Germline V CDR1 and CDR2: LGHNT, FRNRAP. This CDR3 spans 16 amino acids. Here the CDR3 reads CASGLVGGTRDTEAFF. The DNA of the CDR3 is TGTGCTAGTGGTTTGGTAGGCGGTACTCGGGACACTGAAGCTTTCTTT. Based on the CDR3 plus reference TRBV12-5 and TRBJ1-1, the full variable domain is DARVTQTPRHKVTEMGQEVTMRCQPILGHNTVFWYRQTMMQGLELLAYFRNRAPLDDSGMPKDRFSAEMPDATLATLKIQPSEPRDSAVYFCASGLVGGTRDTEAFFGQGTRLTVV.

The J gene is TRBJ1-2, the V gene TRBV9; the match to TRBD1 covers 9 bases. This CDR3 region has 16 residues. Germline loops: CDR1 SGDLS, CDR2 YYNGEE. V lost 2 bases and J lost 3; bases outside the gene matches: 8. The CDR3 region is CASSVKPGQGDYGYTF. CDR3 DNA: TGTGCCAGCAGCGTCAAACCGGGACAGGGAGACTATGGCTACACCTTC.

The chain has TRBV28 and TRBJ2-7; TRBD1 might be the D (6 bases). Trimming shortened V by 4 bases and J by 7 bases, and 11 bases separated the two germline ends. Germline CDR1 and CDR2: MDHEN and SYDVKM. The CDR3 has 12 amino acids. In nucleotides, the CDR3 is TGTGCCAGCAGTTCAGGGGTTGGGGAGCAGTACGTC. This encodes CASSSGVGEQYV.

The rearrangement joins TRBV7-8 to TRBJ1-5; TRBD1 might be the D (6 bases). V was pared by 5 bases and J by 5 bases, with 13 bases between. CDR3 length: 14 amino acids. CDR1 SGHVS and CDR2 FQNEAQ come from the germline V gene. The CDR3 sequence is CASSKTGLDQPQHF. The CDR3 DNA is TGTGCCAGCAGCAAAACAGGGTTGGATCAGCCCCAGCATTTT.